This TCR beta chain originates from a study of circulating and synovial CD4+ cells in juvenile arthritis. Study observations and caveats: Deeper sequencing increased measured overlap with synovial clonotypes. CPL versus bulk CD4 samples: T cell genome counts differed by at least an order of magnitude. Some such blood samples were as oligoclonal as synovium.

Points on this clone: The antigen remains unidentified.

Assay used: immunoSEQ multiplex PCR; TCRdb lists only in-frame clones, some missing. The sample yields fewer than 35,000 clones, 95% seen once. Sequenced samples came from active juvenile idiopathic arthritis patients. This CDR3 has 15 residues. V was clipped by 10 bases and J by 7 bases; unmatched bases: 11. The V gene's germline CDR1 is SNHLY and CDR2 FYNNEI. The receptor comes from a human donor with juvenile idiopathic arthritis. The chain employs TRBV2 and TRBJ1-5; TRBD1 agrees at 12 bases. The specimen sequenced was CD4+ T cells from blood. CDR3: CATARDRGQGQPQHF. CDR3 coding DNA: TGTGCCACCGCCAGGGACAGGGGGCAGGGACAGCCCCAGCATTTT. Filled out from reference TRBV2 and TRBJ1-5, the complete variable domain reads EPEVTQTPSHQVTQMGQEVILRCVPISNHLYFYWYRQILGQKVEFLVSFYNNEISEKSEIFDDQFSVERPDGSNFTLKIRSTKLEDSAMYFCATARDRGQGQPQHFGDGTRLSIL.